This T cell receptor (beta chain) appears in the sequencing data of a study of blood T cell repertoires in COVID-19. Study-level background: Samples taken during acute and convalescent COVID-19 were collected in the United States, Italy and Spain.

For recovered donors of Cohort 3, there were two negative PCRs, clearance, or symptom resolution. The germline V gene has CDR1 KGHDR and CDR2 SFDVKD. With 4 bases clipped from V and 5 bases from J, the junction kept 9 bases outside the gene matches. The CDR3 covers 17 residues. In the authors' methods: Cell counts per sample came from amplifying reference gene primers. Here immunoSEQ multiplex PCR was the method, and the copy in TCRdb shows in-frame clones only, minus some. V, J and clone size were drawn from that table, and D and trimming were deduced from the DNA. The sample consists of a few hundred thousand clones, over 75% of them appearing once.

The source material was PBMCs or T cells enriched from blood (not recorded which). This receptor was identified in a woman aged 25 to 39 who had recovered from COVID-19. The chain recombines TRBV24-1 with TRBJ2-1; 11 bases are shared with TRBD2. The CDR3 DNA follows: TGTGCCACCAGTGACGATTTAGCGGGAGGGCTGGACAATGAGCAGTTCTTC. It translates to CATSDDLAGGLDNEQFF.